The entry that follows covers one T cell receptor beta chain sequence. What it recognizes is unknown. The length of the CDR3 is 15 residues. Between the trimmed V and J ends, which lost 0 bases and 5 bases, there was a span of 9 bases. From germline, CDR1 is SGHRS and CDR2 YFSETQ. This entry is derived from a study of cytomegalovirus exposure and HLA in healthy donors. Study findings and constraints: Sequencing depth across donors, presence/absence analyses assumed, was roughly uniform. Association of a missense DCLRE1C variant with TCR beta V- and J-gene trimming was reported in a later analysis. More clonal expansion characterized HLA-associated TCR beta chains than equally common others in a later analysis.

PCR employed 60 Vbeta and 13 Jbeta primers. Authors' methods: A later analysis tallied 87 million or so unique TCR beta chains, some 12 million of them shared. TCRdb keeps only in-frame clones here, not all; method: immunoSEQ multiplex PCR. V, J and clone size are those of that table, while D and trimming were read from the DNA. Among more than 100,000 clones listed, roughly 80% were seen once. The TCR originated in a female donor in good health and CMV-seropositive. The V gene is TRBV5-1, the J gene TRBJ1-6; weak D call: TRBD1 (5 bases). What was sequenced was PBMCs. In nucleotides, the CDR3 is TGCGCCAGCAGCTTGGCCAGGGTTGATAATTCACCCCTCCACTTT. Amino acid sequence: CASSLARVDNSPLHF.